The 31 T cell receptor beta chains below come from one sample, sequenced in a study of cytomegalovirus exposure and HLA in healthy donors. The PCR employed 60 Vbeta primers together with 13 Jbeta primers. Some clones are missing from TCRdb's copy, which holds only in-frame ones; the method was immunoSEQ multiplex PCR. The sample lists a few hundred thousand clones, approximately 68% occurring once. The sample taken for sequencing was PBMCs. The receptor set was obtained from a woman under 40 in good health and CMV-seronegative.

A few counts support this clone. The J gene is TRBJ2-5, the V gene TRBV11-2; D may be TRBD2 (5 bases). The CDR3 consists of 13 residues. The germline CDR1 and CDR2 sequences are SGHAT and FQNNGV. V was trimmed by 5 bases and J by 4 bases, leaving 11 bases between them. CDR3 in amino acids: CASSPGRGETQYF. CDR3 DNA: TGTGCCAGCAGCCCTGGGAGAGGAGAGACCCAGTACTTC.

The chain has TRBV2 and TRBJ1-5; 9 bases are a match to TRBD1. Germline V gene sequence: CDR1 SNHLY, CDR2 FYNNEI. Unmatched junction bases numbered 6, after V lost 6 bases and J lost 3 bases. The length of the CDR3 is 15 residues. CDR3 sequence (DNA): TGTGCCAGCAGAGAAAACAGGGGGCTCAATCAGCCCCAGCATTTT. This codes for CASRENRGLNQPQHF.

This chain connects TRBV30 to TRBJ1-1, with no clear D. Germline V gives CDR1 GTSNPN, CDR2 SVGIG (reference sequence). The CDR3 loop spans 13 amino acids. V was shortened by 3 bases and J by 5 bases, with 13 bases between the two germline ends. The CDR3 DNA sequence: TGTGCCTGGAGGCGGGATTTTAAAACTGAAGCTTTCTTT. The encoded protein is CAWRRDFKTEAFF.

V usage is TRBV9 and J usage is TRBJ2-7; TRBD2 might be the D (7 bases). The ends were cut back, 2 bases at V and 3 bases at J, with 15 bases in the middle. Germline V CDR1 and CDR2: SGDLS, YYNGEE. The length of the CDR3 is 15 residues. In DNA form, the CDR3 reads TGTGCCAGCAGCGTGAGGGGGGGCAGGGTCTACGAGCAGTACTTC. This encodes CASSVRGGRVYEQYF.

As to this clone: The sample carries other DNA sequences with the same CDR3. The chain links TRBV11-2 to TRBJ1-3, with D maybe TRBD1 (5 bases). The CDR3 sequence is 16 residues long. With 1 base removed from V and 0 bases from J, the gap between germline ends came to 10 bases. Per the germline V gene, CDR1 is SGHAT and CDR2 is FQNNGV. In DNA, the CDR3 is TGTGCCAGCAGCTTAGTAGGAGGGGACTCTGGAAACACCATATATTTT. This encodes CASSLVGGDSGNTIYF.

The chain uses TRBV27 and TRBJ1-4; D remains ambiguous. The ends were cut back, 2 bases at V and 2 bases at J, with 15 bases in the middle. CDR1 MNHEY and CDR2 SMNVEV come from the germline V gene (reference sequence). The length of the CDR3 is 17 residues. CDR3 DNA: TGTGCCAGCAGTTTAAATGTGGTTTCCGGTACTAATGAAAAACTGTTTTTT. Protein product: CASSLNVVSGTNEKLFF. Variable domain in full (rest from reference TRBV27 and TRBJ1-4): EAQVTQNPRYLITVTGKKLTVTCSQNMNHEYMSWYRQDPGLGLRQIYYSMNVEVTDKGDVPEGYKVSRKEKRNFPLILESPSPNQTSLYFCASSLNVVSGTNEKLFFGSGTQLSVL.

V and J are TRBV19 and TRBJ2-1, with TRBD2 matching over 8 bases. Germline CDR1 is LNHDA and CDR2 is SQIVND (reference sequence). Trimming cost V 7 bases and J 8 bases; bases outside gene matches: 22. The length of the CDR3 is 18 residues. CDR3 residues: CASNRGWAGGRAVDEQFF. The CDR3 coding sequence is TGTGCCAGTAACCGCGGGTGGGCGGGAGGCCGCGCTGTGGATGAGCAGTTCTTC. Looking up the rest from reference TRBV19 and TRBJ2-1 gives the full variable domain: DGGITQSPKYLFRKEGQNVTLSCEQNLNHDAMYWYRQDPGQGLRLIYYSQIVNDFQKGDIAEGYSVSREKKESFPLTVTSAQKNPTAFYLCASNRGWAGGRAVDEQFFGPGTRLTVL.

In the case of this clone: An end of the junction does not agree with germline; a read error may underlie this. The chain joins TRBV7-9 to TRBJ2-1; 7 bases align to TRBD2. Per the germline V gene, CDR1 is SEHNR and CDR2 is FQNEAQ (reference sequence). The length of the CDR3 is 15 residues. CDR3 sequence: CSSSFLAGVGNEQFF. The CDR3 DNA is TGTTCCAGCAGCTTTCTGGCGGGAGTGGGAAATGAGCAGTTCTTC.

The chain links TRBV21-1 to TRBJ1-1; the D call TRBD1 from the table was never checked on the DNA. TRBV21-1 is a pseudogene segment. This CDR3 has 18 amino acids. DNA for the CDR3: TGTGCCAGCAGCAAAGGGGAATGGCCGGGACAGGGAACGGCTGAAGCTTTCTTT. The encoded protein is CASSKGEWPGQGTAEAFF.

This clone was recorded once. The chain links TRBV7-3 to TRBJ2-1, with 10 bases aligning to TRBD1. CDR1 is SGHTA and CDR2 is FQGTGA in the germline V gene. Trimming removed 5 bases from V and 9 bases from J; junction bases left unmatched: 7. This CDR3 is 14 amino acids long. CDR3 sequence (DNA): TGTGCCAGCAGCCGACAGGGGGCAGGGAGTGAGCAGTTCTTC. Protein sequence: CASSRQGAGSEQFF.

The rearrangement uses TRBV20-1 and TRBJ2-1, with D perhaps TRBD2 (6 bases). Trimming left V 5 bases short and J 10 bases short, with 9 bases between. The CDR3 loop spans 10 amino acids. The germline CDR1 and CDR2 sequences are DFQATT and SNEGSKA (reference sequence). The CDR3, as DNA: TGCAGTGCTTCGGAGGGAGAGCAGTTCTTC. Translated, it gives CSASEGEQFF.

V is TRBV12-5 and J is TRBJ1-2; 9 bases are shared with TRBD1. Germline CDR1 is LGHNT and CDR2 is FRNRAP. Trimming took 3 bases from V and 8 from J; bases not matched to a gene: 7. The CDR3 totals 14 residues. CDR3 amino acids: CASGLGQGMRGYTF. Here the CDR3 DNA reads TGTGCTAGTGGTTTAGGACAGGGGATGAGGGGCTACACCTTC.

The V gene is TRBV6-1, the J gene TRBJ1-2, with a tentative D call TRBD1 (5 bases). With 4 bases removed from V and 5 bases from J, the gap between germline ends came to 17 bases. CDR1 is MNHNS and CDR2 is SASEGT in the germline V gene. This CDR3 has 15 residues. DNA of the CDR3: TGTGCCAGCAGTGCCCCGGGGAGGGGTGGGTATGGCTACACCTTC. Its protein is CASSAPGRGGYGYTF.

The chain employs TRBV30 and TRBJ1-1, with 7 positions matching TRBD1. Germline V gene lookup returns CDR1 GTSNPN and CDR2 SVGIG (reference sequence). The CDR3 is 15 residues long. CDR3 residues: CGGNPETGLGTEAFF. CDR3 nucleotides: TGTGGCGGGAACCCCGAGACAGGGCTGGGCACTGAAGCTTTCTTT.

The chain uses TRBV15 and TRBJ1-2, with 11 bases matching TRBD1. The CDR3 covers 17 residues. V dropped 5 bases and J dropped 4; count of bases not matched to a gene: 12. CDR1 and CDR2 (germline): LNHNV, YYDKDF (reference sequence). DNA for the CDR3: TGTGCCACCAGCGGCGGGACAGGGGGACGTTTGGGCTATGGCTACACCTTC. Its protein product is CATSGGTGGRLGYGYTF.

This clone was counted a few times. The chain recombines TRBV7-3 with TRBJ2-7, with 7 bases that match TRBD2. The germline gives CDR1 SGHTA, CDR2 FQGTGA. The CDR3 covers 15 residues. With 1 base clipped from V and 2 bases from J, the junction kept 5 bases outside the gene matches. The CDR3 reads CASSLNGGTTYEQYF. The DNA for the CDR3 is TGTGCCAGCAGCTTAAATGGCGGGACTACCTACGAGCAGTACTTC.

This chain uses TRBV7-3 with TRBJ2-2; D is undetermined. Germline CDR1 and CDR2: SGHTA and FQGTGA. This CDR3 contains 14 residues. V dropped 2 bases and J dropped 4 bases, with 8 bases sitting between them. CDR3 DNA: TGTGCCAGCAGCTTATTACAGACCACCGGGGAGCTGTTTTTT. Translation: CASSLLQTTGELFF.

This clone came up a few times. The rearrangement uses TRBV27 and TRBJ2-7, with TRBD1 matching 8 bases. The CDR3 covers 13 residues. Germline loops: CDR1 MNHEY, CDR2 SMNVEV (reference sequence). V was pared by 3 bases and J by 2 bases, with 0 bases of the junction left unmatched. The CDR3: CASSLTGAYEQYF. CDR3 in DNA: TGTGCCAGCAGTTTGACAGGGGCCTACGAGCAGTACTTC.

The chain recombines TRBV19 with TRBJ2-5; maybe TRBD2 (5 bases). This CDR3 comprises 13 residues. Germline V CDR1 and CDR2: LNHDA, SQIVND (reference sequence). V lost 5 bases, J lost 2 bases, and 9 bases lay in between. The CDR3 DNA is TGTGCCAGTAGTGTGGACTTGCAAGAGACCCAGTACTTC. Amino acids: CASSVDLQETQYF.

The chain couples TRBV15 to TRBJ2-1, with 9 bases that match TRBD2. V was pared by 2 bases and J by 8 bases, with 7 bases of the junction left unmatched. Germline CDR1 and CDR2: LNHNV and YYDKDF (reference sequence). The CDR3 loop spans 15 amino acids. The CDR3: CATSRSGRSNDEQFF. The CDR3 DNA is TGTGCCACCAGCAGAAGCGGGAGGAGTAACGATGAGCAGTTCTTC.

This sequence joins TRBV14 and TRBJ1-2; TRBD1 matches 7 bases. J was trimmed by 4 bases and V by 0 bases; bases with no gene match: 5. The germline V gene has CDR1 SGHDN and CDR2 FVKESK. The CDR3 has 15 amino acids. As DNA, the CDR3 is TGTGCCAGCAGCCAAGATGTGGGACAGATCTATGGCTACACCTTC. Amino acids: CASSQDVGQIYGYTF.

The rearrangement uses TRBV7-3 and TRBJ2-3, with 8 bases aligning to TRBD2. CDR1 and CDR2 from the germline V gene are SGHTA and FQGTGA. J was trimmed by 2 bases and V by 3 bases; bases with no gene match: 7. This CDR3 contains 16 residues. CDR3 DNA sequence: TGTGCCAGCAGCTTCTGGGGCGGGGGGTACACAGATACGCAGTATTTT. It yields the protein CASSFWGGGYTDTQYF.

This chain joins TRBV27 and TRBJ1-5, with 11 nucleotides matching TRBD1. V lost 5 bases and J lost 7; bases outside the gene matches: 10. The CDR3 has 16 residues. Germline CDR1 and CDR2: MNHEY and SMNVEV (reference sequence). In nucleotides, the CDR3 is TGTGCCAGCAGTAGGTGGACAGGGGGCTTGGACCAGCCCCAGCATTTT. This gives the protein CASSRWTGGLDQPQHF.

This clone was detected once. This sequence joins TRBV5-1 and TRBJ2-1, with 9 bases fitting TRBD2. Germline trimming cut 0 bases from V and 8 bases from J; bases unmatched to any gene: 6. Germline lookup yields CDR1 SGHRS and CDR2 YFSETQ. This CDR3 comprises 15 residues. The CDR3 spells CASSLVAGGLDEQFF. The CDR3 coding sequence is TGCGCCAGCAGCTTGGTTGCGGGGGGGCTGGATGAGCAGTTCTTC.

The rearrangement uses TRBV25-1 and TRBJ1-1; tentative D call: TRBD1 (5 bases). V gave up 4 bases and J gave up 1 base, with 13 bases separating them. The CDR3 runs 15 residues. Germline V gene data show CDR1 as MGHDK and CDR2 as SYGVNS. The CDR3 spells CASSVRATANTEAFF. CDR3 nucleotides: TGTGCCAGCAGTGTAAGGGCGACAGCGAACACTGAAGCTTTCTTT. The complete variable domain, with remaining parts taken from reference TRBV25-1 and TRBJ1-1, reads EADIYQTPRYLVIGTGKKITLECSQTMGHDKMYWYQQDPGMELHLIHYSYGVNSTEKGDLSSESTVSRIRTEHFPLTLESARPSHTSQYLCASSVRATANTEAFFGQGTRLTVV.

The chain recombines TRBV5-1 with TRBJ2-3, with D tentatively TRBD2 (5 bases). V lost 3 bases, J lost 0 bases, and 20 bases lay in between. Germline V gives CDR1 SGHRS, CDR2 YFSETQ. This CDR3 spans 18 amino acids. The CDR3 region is CASSSIAFSGESTDTQYF. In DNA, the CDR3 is TGCGCCAGCAGCTCGATCGCCTTTTCCGGGGAGAGCACAGATACGCAGTATTTT.

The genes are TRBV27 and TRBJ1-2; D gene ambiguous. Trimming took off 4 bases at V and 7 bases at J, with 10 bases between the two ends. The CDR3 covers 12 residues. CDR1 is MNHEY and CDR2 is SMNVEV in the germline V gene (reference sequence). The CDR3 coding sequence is TGTGCCAGCAGTTCTACAGCGGGTGGCTACACCTTC. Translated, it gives CASSSTAGGYTF.

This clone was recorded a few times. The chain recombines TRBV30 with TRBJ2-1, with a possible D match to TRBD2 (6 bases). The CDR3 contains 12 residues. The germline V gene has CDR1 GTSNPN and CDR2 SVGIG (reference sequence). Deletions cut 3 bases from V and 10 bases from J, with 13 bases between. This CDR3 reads CAWRDPGLEQFF. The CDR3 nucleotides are TGTGCCTGGAGGGATCCGGGACTCGAGCAGTTCTTC. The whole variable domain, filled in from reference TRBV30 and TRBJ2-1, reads SQTIHQWPATLVQPVGSPLSLECTVEGTSNPNLYWYRQAAGRGLQLLFYSVGIGQISSEVPQNLSASRPQDRQFILSSKKLLLSDSGFYLCAWRDPGLEQFFGPGTRLTVL.

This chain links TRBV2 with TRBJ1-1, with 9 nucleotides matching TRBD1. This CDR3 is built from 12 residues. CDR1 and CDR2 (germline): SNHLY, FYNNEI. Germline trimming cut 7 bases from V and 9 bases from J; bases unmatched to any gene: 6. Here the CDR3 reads CASNGGTGKAFF. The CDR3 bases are TGTGCCAGCAATGGGGGGACAGGGAAAGCTTTCTTT.

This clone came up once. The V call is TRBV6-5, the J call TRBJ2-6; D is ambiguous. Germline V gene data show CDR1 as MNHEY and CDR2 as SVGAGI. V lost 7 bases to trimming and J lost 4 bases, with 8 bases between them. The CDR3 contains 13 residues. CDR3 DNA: TGTGCCAGCATGTGGCCCGGGGCCAACGTCCTGACTTTC. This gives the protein CASMWPGANVLTF.

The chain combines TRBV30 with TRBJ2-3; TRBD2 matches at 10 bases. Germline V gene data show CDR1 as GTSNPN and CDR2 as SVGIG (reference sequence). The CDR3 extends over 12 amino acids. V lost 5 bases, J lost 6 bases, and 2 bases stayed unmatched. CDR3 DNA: TGTGCCTGGGATAGCGGGAGGGATACGCAGTATTTT. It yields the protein CAWDSGRDTQYF. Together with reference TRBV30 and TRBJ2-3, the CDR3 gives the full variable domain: SQTIHQWPATLVQPVGSPLSLECTVEGTSNPNLYWYRQAAGRGLQLLFYSVGIGQISSEVPQNLSASRPQDRQFILSSKKLLLSDSGFYLCAWDSGRDTQYFGPGTRLTVL.